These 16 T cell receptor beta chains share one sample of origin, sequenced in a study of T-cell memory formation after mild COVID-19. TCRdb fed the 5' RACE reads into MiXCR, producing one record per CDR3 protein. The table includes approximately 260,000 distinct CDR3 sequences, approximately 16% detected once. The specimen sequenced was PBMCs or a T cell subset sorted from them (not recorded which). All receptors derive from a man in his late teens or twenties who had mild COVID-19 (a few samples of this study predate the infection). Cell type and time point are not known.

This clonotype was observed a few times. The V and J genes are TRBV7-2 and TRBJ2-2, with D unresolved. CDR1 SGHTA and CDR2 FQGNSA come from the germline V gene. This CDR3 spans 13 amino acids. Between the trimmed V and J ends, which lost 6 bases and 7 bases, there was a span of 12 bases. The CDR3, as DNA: TGTGCCAGCAGACACAGTGAGCACGGGGAGCTGTTTTTT. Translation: CASRHSEHGELFF.

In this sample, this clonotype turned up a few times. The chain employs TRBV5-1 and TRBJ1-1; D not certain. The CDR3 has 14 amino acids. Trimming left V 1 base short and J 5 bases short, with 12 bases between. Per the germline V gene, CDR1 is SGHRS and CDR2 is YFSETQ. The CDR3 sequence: CASSLFIGSTEAFF. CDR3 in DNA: TGCGCCAGCAGCTTGTTTATCGGCAGTACTGAAGCTTTCTTT.

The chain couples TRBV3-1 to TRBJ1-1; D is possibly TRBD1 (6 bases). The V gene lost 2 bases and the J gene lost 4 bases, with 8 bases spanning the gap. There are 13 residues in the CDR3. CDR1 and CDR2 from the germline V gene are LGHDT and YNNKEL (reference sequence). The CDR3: CASSQQGSTEAFF. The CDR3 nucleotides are TGTGCCAGCAGCCAACAGGGGTCCACTGAAGCTTTCTTT.

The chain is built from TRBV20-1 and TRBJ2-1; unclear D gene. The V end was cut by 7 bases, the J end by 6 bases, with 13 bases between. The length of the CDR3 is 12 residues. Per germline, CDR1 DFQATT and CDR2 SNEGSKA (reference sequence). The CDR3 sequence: CSVTSLANEQFF. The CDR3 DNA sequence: TGCAGTGTTACATCCCTCGCCAATGAGCAGTTCTTC.

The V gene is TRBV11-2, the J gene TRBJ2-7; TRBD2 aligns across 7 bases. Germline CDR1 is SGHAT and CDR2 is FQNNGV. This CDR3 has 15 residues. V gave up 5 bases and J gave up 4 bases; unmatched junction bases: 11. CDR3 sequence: CASSPLDGGGYEQYV. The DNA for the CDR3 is TGTGCCAGCAGCCCCCTGGACGGCGGGGGATACGAGCAGTACGTC.

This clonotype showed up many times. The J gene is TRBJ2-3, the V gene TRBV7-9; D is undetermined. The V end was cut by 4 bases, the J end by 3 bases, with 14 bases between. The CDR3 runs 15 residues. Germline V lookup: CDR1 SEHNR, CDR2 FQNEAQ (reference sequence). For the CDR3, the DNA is TGTGCCAGCAGCTCACTCCCAACCGGTACAGATACGCAGTATTTT. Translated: CASSSLPTGTDTQYF.

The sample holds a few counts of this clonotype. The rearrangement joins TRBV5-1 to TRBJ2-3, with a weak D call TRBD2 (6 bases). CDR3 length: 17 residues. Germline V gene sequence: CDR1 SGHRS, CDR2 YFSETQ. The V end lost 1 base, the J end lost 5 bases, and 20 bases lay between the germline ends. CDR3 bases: TGCGCCAGCAGCTTGATACTGGGCGGGGCCCTGCTAGATACGCAGTATTTT. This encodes CASSLILGGALLDTQYF.

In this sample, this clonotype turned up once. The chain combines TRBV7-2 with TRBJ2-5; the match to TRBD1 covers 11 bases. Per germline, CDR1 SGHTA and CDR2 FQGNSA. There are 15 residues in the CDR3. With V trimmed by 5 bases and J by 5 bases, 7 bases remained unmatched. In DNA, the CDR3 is TGTGCCAGCAGCGCACGGACAGGGGGCCTGGAGACCCAGTACTTC. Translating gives CASSARTGGLETQYF.

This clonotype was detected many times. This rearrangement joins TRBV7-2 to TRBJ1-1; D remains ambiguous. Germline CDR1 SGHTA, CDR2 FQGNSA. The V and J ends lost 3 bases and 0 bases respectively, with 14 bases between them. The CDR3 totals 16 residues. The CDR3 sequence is CASSFFSSIMNTEAFF. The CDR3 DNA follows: TGTGCCAGCAGCTTCTTTTCGTCCATCATGAACACTGAAGCTTTCTTT.

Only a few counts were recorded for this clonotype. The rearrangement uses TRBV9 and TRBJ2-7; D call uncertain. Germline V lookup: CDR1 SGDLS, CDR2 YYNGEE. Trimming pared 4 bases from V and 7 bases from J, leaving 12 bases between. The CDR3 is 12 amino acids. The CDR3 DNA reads TGTGCCAGCAGCCCACAACGCGGTGAGCAGTACTTC. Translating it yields CASSPQRGEQYF. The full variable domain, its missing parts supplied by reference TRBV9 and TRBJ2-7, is DSGVTQTPKHLITATGQRVTLRCSPRSGDLSVYWYQQSLDQGLQFLIQYYNGEERAKGNILERFSAQQFPDLHSELNLSSLELGDSALYFCASSPQRGEQYFGPGTRLTVT.

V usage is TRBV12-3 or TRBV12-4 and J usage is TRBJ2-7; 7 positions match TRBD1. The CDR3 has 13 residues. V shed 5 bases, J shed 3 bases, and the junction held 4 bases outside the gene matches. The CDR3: CASSMNRGYEQYF. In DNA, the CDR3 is TGTGCCAGCAGTATGAACAGGGGCTACGAGCAGTACTTC.

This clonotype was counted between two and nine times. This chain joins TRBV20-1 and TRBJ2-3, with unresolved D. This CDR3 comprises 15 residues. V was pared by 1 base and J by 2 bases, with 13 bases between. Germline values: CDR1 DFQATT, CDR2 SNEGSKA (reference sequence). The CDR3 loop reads CSARGPRVLTDTQYF. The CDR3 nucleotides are TGCAGTGCTAGAGGTCCGCGCGTACTCACAGATACGCAGTATTTT.

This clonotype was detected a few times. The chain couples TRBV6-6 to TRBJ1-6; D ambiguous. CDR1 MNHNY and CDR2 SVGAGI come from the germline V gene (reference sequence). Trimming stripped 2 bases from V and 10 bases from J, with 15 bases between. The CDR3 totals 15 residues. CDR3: CASSYGGGKVSPLHF. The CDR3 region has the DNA TGTGCCAGCAGTTACGGTGGAGGGAAGGTCTCACCCCTCCACTTT.

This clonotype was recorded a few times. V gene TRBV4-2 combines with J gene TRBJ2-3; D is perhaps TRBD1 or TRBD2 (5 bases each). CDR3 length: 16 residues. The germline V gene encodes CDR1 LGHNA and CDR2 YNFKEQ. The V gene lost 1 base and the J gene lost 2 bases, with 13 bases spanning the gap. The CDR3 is CASSQVAAGATDTQYF. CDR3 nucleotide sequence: TGTGCCAGCAGCCAAGTAGCCGCCGGGGCCACAGATACGCAGTATTTT.

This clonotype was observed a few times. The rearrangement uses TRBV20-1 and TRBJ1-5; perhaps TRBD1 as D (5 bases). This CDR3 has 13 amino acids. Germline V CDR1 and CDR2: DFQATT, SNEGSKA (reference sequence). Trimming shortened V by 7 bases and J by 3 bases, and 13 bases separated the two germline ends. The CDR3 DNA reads TGCAGTGTAACACCGGGGGTCAATCAGCCCCAGCATTTT. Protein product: CSVTPGVNQPQHF.

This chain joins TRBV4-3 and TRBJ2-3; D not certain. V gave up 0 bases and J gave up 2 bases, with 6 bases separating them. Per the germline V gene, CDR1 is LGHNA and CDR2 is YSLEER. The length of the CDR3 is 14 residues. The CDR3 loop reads CASSQEPNTDTQYF. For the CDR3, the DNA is TGCGCCAGCAGCCAAGAACCAAACACAGATACGCAGTATTTT.